This T cell receptor (beta chain) was observed in a study of blood T cell repertoires in COVID-19. Repertoires were generated with immunoSEQ multiplex PCR, while TCRdb's copy carries only in-frame clones and drops some. The data contain 150,000 to 200,000 clones, more than 75% of them singletons. The CDR3 runs to 16 residues. The J segment lost 4 bases and the V segment lost 1 base, leaving 8 bases of the junction unmatched. Looked up from germline, CDR1 is SGHTA and CDR2 is FQGNSA. The TCR comes from a man younger than 35 with active or convalescent COVID-19. The specimen sequenced was peripheral blood. This chain uses TRBV7-2 with TRBJ1-2; 8 bases match TRBD1. DNA for the CDR3: TGTGCCAGCAGCTTAGGTGGACAGGGATGGAGCTATGGCTACACCTTC. Translated: CASSLGGQGWSYGYTF.